The subject of this entry is one T cell receptor beta chain. The sample comes from a study of blood T cell repertoires in COVID-19. Clones were sequenced by immunoSEQ multiplex PCR, and TCRdb holds only the in-frame ones, with some missing. Of roughly 200,000 clones listed, about 89% were seen once; the top ten hold approximately 6.7%. CDR3 length equals 15 residues. With 3 bases clipped from V and 1 base from J, the junction kept 5 bases outside the gene matches. In germline, CDR1 is MNHEY, CDR2 SVGAGI. J is TRBJ2-7 and V is TRBV6-5, with TRBD1 matching 8 bases. The specimen was peripheral blood. The TCR comes from a man aged 35-49 years with acute or convalescent COVID-19. CDR3: CASSYGQGRSYEQYF. In DNA, the CDR3 is TGTGCCAGCAGTTATGGACAGGGTCGGTCCTACGAGCAGTACTTC.